This TCR beta chain comes out of a study of blood T cells in healthy people across ages. A sample-barcoded 5' primer and a J-beta primer mix were used in a second PCR of roughly 7 to 11 cycles. TCRdb re-derived calls from the 5' RACE reads in MiXCR, one entry per CDR3 protein. The sample lists 750,000 to 850,000 distinct CDR3 sequences, approximately 25% occurring once. The CDR3 runs 15 residues. CDR1 SGHTA and CDR2 FQGNSA come from the germline V gene. V was trimmed by 3 bases and J by 8 bases, leaving 16 bases between them. This same sample was also part of a study on T cells of mothers and their children.

The sequenced material came from blood. This TCR was sampled from a boy aged 5-17 years in good health. The rearrangement uses TRBV7-2 and TRBJ1-4; D not certain. The CDR3 bases are TGTGCCAGCAGCTTCTACCCAAGCCAGAGGGAAAAACTGTTTTTT. Translated: CASSFYPSQREKLFF.